This T cell receptor (beta chain) is drawn from a study of T cell changes during pregnancy in multiple sclerosis. Libraries were prepared by immunoSEQ multiplex PCR; TCRdb keeps only in-frame clonotypes and omits some of them. The data contain just under 65,000 clones, 96% of them seen just once; the ten biggest clones take up roughly 2.3%. The germline CDR1 and CDR2 sequences are MNHEY and SMNVEV (reference sequence). The CDR3 contains 16 residues. The ends lost 9 bases at V and 0 bases at J; junction bases unmatched: 11. This TCR came from a female donor with multiple sclerosis, enrolled in a pregnancy study. The chain recombines TRBV27 with TRBJ1-3; 7 nucleotides agree with TRBD1. Source: CD8+ T cells from peripheral blood mononuclear cells, taken after pregnancy. The CDR3 DNA reads as TGTGCCAGTGGGGTACAGGGGCCGAGCTCTGGAAACACCATATATTTT. It yields the protein CASGVQGPSSGNTIYF.